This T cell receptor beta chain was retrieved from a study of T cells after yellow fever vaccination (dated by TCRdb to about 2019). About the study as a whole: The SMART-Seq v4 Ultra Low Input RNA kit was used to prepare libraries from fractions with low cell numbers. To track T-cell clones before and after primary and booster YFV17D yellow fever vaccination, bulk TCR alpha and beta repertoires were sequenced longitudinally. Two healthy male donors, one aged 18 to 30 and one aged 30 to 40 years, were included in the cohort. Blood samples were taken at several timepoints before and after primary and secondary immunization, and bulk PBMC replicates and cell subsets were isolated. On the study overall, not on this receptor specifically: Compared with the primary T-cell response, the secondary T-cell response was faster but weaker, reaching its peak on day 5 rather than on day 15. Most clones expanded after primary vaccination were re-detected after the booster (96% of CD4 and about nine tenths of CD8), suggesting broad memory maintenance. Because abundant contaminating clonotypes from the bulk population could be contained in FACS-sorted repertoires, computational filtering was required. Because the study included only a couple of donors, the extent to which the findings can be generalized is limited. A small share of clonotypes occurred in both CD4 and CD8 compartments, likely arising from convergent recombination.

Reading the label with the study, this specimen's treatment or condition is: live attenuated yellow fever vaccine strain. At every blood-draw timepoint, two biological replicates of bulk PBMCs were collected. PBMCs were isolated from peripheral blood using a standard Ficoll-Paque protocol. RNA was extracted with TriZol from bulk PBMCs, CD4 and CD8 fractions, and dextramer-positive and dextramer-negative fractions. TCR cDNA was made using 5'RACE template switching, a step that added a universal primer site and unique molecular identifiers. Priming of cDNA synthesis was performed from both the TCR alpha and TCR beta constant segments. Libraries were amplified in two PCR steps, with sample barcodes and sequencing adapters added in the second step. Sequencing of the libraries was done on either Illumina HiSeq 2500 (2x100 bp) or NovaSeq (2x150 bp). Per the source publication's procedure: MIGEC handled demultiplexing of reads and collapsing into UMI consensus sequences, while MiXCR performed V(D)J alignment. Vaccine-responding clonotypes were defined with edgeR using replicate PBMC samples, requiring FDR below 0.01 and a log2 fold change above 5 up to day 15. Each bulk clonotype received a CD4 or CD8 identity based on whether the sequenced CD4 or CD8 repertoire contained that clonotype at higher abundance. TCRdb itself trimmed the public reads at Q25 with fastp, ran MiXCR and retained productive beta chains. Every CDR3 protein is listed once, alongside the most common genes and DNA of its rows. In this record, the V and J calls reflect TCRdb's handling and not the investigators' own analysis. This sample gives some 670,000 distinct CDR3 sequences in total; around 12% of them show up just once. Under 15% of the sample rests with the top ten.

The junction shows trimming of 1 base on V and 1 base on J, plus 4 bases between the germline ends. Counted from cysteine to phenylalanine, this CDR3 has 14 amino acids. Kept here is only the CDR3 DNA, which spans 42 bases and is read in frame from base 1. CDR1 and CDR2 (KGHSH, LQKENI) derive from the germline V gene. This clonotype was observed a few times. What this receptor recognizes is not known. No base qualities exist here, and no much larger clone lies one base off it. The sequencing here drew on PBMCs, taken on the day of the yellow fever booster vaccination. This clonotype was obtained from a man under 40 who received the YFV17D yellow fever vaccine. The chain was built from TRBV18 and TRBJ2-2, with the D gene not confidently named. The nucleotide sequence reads TGTGCCAGCTCACCACAGAGGAACACCGGGGAGCTGTTTTTT. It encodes CASSPQRNTGELFF. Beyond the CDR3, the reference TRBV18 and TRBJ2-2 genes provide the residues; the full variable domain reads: NAGVMQNPRHLVRRRGQEARLRCSPMKGHSHVYWYRQLPEEGLKFMVYLQKENIIDESGMPKERFSAEFPKEGPSILRIQQVVRGDSAAYFCASSPQRNTGELFFGEGSRLTVL.